One TCR beta chain is described in this entry. Germline V gene sequence: CDR1 DFQATT, CDR2 SNEGSKA (reference sequence). The CDR3 is made up of 14 amino acids. The germline V and J ends were trimmed by 6 bases and 4 bases, with 16 bases remaining between them. These data belong to a study of early T cells in non-severe SARS-CoV-2 infection. Each single cDNA molecule received a unique molecular identifier. TCRdb reprocessed the 5' RACE reads via MiXCR and lists one record per CDR3 protein. The repertoire holds roughly 99,000 distinct CDR3 sequences, 8.5% to 14% seen once, with more than 6.5% in the top ten.

V and J are TRBV20-1 and TRBJ1-5, with D uncertain. What was sequenced was whole blood. This clonotype was obtained from an adult who was a healthcare worker with PCR-confirmed SARS-CoV-2 infection or an uninfected control (not recorded which). CDR3 protein: CSAPSGGPNQPQHF. The CDR3, as DNA: TGCAGTGCCCCCTCCGGAGGACCTAATCAGCCCCAGCATTTT.